These T cell receptor beta chains were read from a single sample in a study of radiation and T cells in renal cell carcinoma. The protocol was immunoSEQ multiplex PCR, while the TCRdb copy is restricted to in-frame clones and leaves out a portion. The sample consists of roughly 120,000 clones, roughly 80% of them appearing once. The material sequenced was blood, taken from a patient whose treatment included radiotherapy and nephrectomy. Receptors originate from an older woman with renal cell carcinoma. Each CDR3 is given with its conserved first and last residue. The D gene is left open where the match is weak. A clone size is listed for some rows: how often the clone was seen (once, few, many), or a class if it is expanded.

D gene: TRBD1; V gene: TRBV5-1; clone size: NA; J gene: TRBJ1-2; CDR3 DNA: TGCGCCAGCAGCTTCTACCGGGACAGTTTGAACTATGGCTACACCTTC; CDR3 protein: CASSFYRDSLNYGYTF
D gene: NA; V gene: TRBV5-1; clone size: few; J gene: TRBJ1-2; CDR3 DNA: TGCGCCAGCAGCTTGATGAGGGGAACCAACTATGGCTACACCTTC; CDR3 protein: CASSLMRGTNYGYTF
D gene: TRBD1; V gene: TRBV28; clone size: few; J gene: TRBJ1-5; CDR3 DNA: TGTGCCAGCAGTTCTCGACAGGGTTGGGGTCAGCCCCAGCATTTT; CDR3 protein: CASSSRQGWGQPQHF
D gene: TRBD2; V gene: TRBV7-3; clone size: NA; J gene: TRBJ2-3; CDR3 DNA: TGTGCCAGCAGCACTACTAGCGGGGGGGCCCTAGATACGCAGTATTTT; CDR3 protein: CASSTTSGGALDTQYF
D gene: TRBD2; V gene: TRBV11-2; clone size: NA; J gene: TRBJ2-7; CDR3 DNA: TGTGCCAGCAGCTCCGGACTAGCGGGGCCCTACGAGCAGTACTTC; CDR3 protein: CASSSGLAGPYEQYF
D gene: NA; V gene: TRBV9; clone size: NA; J gene: TRBJ1-1; CDR3 DNA: TGTGCCAGCAGCGTTGGCCCCCAGATGGCTGAAGCTTTCTTT; CDR3 protein: CASSVGPQMAEAFF
D gene: TRBD1; V gene: TRBV19; clone size: NA; J gene: TRBJ1-2; CDR3 DNA: TGTGCCAGTAACAGCCCGGACAGGGTTGGCGGCTACACCTTC; CDR3 protein: CASNSPDRVGGYTF
D gene: NA; V gene: TRBV6-5; clone size: NA; J gene: TRBJ2-7; CDR3 DNA: TGTGCCAGCCGGGGCACCTCCTCCTACGAGCAGTACTTC; CDR3 protein: CASRGTSSYEQYF
D gene: NA; V gene: TRBV15; clone size: NA; J gene: TRBJ1-1; CDR3 DNA: TGTGCCACCAGCAGAAAGGGAACAGCGAACACTGAAGCTTTCTTT; CDR3 protein: CATSRKGTANTEAFF
D gene: TRBD2; V gene: TRBV10-3; clone size: NA; J gene: TRBJ2-1; CDR3 DNA: TGTGCCATCAGTCCCCCGGGACTAGCGGGATACAATGAGCAGTTCTTC; CDR3 protein: CAISPPGLAGYNEQFF
D gene: NA; V gene: TRBV14; clone size: NA; J gene: TRBJ1-3; CDR3 DNA: TGTGCCAGCAGCCACACGGCTCCAGGGATCTCTGGAAACACCATATATTTT; CDR3 protein: CASSHTAPGISGNTIYF
D gene: NA; V gene: TRBV19; clone size: NA; J gene: TRBJ2-7; CDR3 DNA: TGTGCCAGTAGTATTTATGGGAGGTCCTACGAGCAGTACTTC; CDR3 protein: CASSIYGRSYEQYF
D gene: NA; V gene: TRBV7-9; clone size: NA; J gene: TRBJ1-2; CDR3 DNA: TGTGCCAGCAGCTTAAGGCCATCTGGGGACAACTATGGCTACACCTTC; CDR3 protein: CASSLRPSGDNYGYTF
D gene: NA; V gene: TRBV7-9; clone size: NA; J gene: TRBJ2-1; CDR3 DNA: TGTGCCAGCAGCCTCCGGGGTGGCGAACGCGGCAATGAGCAGTTCTTC; CDR3 protein: CASSLRGGERGNEQFF
D gene: NA; V gene: TRBV19; clone size: NA; J gene: TRBJ1-2; CDR3 DNA: TGTGCCAGTAGTATAGAACGAACAGGGCATGGCTACACCTTC; CDR3 protein: CASSIERTGHGYTF
D gene: NA; V gene: TRBV19; clone size: NA; J gene: TRBJ2-5; CDR3 DNA: TGTGCCAGTAGTAAAGGGGGAGGGGGATCAAAAGAGACCCAGTACTTC; CDR3 protein: CASSKGGGGSKETQYF
D gene: NA; V gene: TRBV27; clone size: NA; J gene: TRBJ2-3; CDR3 DNA: TGTGCCAGCAGTTTCGGGGATACGCAGTATTTT; CDR3 protein: CASSFGDTQYF
D gene: TRBD1; V gene: TRBV6-6; clone size: few; J gene: TRBJ1-3; CDR3 DNA: TGTGCCAGCAGTTACCCGGGGACAGGGGGAAACACCATATATTTT; CDR3 protein: CASSYPGTGGNTIYF
D gene: NA; V gene: TRBV29-1; clone size: few; J gene: TRBJ1-1; CDR3 DNA: TGCAGCGTTGTGGGTGGGGAGCACACTGAAGCTTTCTTT; CDR3 protein: CSVVGGEHTEAFF
D gene: NA; V gene: TRBV5-6; clone size: NA; J gene: TRBJ1-1; CDR3 DNA: TGTGCCACTTCCCCTTTGGGGTCGCCGGGACGGCCAAACACTGAAGCTTTCTTT; CDR3 protein: CATSPLGSPGRPNTEAFF
D gene: NA; V gene: TRBV6-6; clone size: NA; J gene: TRBJ2-1; CDR3 DNA: TGTGCCAGCAGTTACTCTCGGAATGAGCAGTTCTTC; CDR3 protein: CASSYSRNEQFF
D gene: NA; V gene: TRBV7-3; clone size: NA; J gene: TRBJ2-3; CDR3 DNA: TGTGCCAGCAGCTTAGTTCGGGGGCACACAGATACGCAGTATTTT; CDR3 protein: CASSLVRGHTDTQYF
D gene: NA; V gene: TRBV5-1; clone size: NA; J gene: TRBJ2-2; CDR3 DNA: TGCGCCAGCAGCTTCATTTCGATCGGGGAGCTGTTTTTT; CDR3 protein: CASSFISIGELFF
D gene: NA; V gene: TRBV19; clone size: once; J gene: TRBJ1-5; CDR3 DNA: TGTGCCAGTAGTATGTTGAATCAGCCCCAGCATTTT; CDR3 protein: CASSMLNQPQHF
D gene: NA; V gene: TRBV27; clone size: NA; J gene: TRBJ2-2; CDR3 DNA: TGTGCCAGCCCGACGTTCGGGGAGCTGTTTTTT; CDR3 protein: CASPTFGELFF
D gene: TRBD1; V gene: TRBV5-5; clone size: NA; J gene: TRBJ2-5; CDR3 DNA: TGTGCCAGCACCAGGGACAGGGACAGGGTAAGGGAGCAGTACTTC; CDR3 protein: CASTRDRDRVREQYF
D gene: TRBD1; V gene: TRBV29-1; clone size: few; J gene: TRBJ2-2; CDR3 DNA: TGCAGCGTTAGCGCAGGGGGTTCGTCCGGGGAGCTGTTTTTT; CDR3 protein: CSVSAGGSSGELFF
D gene: NA; V gene: TRBV5-8; clone size: NA; J gene: TRBJ1-1; CDR3 DNA: TGTGCCAGCAGCTTCGGTGACGGGGTAAGCACTGAAGCTTTCTTT; CDR3 protein: CASSFGDGVSTEAFF
D gene: TRBD1; V gene: TRBV28; clone size: NA; J gene: TRBJ2-2; CDR3 DNA: TGTGCCAGCAGTCTGGGACAGGGGGAGGCCGGGGAGCTGTTTTTT; CDR3 protein: CASSLGQGEAGELFF
D gene: TRBD1; V gene: TRBV30; clone size: few; J gene: TRBJ1-5; CDR3 DNA: TGTGCCTGGAGTTTTGGGGGACAGTACAATCAGCCCCAGCATTTT; CDR3 protein: CAWSFGGQYNQPQHF
D gene: NA; V gene: TRBV7-2; clone size: NA; J gene: TRBJ1-2; CDR3 DNA: TGTGCCAGCAGCCCCCAGGGACTTCTGGGCTACACCTTC; CDR3 protein: CASSPQGLLGYTF
D gene: NA; V gene: TRBV4-3; clone size: NA; J gene: TRBJ1-2; CDR3 DNA: TGCGCCAGCTTCGGCGGGGGAGGGTATGGCTACACCTTC; CDR3 protein: CASFGGGGYGYTF
D gene: TRBD2; V gene: TRBV5-1; clone size: NA; J gene: TRBJ2-7; CDR3 DNA: TGCGCCAGCAGCTTGGAATTCAGCGGGGGGGCCTCCTACGAGCAGTACTTC; CDR3 protein: CASSLEFSGGASYEQYF
D gene: TRBD1; V gene: TRBV27; clone size: once; J gene: TRBJ1-5; CDR3 DNA: TGTGCCAGCAGTTTGGAGGGGGCAAGGAATCAGCCCCAGCATTTT; CDR3 protein: CASSLEGARNQPQHF
D gene: NA; V gene: TRBV30; clone size: NA; J gene: TRBJ2-1; CDR3 DNA: TGTGCCTGGAGTCCGCGACCCCGGGGTGAGCAGTTCTTC; CDR3 protein: CAWSPRPRGEQFF
D gene: NA; V gene: TRBV9; clone size: NA; J gene: TRBJ1-4; CDR3 DNA: TGTGCCAGCAGCGCCTCTGGGACCGCGGAAAAACTGTTTTTT; CDR3 protein: CASSASGTAEKLFF
D gene: NA; V gene: TRBV18; clone size: NA; J gene: TRBJ1-2; CDR3 DNA: TGTGCCAGCTCACGGGACATAGCTAACTATGGCTACACCTTC; CDR3 protein: CASSRDIANYGYTF
D gene: TRBD1; V gene: TRBV27; clone size: NA; J gene: TRBJ1-1; CDR3 DNA: TGTGCCAGCAGTCCACGACAGGGGGCCATGAACACTGAAGCTTTCTTT; CDR3 protein: CASSPRQGAMNTEAFF
D gene: NA; V gene: TRBV27; clone size: NA; J gene: TRBJ1-1; CDR3 DNA: TGTGCCAGCAGTTTATGGGGGTCGAACACTGAAGCTTTCTTT; CDR3 protein: CASSLWGSNTEAFF
D gene: NA; V gene: TRBV4-2; clone size: NA; J gene: TRBJ2-1; CDR3 DNA: TGTGCCAGCAGCCAAGAGCACATACGAGAAGAGCAGTTCTTC; CDR3 protein: CASSQEHIREEQFF
D gene: TRBD1; V gene: TRBV7-9; clone size: NA; J gene: TRBJ1-4; CDR3 DNA: TGTGCCAGCAGCTCCCTGACAGGGGTTAATGAAAAACTGTTTTTT; CDR3 protein: CASSSLTGVNEKLFF
D gene: TRBD2; V gene: TRBV29-1; clone size: NA; J gene: TRBJ2-7; CDR3 DNA: TGCAGCGCATCCGGGACTAGCGGGCTAGAACTCTACGAGCAGTACTTC; CDR3 protein: CSASGTSGLELYEQYF
D gene: NA; V gene: TRBV6-5; clone size: NA; J gene: TRBJ1-1; CDR3 DNA: TGTGCCAGCAGTTACTTTCGGGTGAACACTGAAGCTTTCTTT; CDR3 protein: CASSYFRVNTEAFF
D gene: TRBD2; V gene: TRBV4-1; clone size: NA; J gene: TRBJ2-5; CDR3 DNA: TGCGCCAGCAGCCAAGAGCGGCCCGGTAGCGGGGGGGGTGTGAGGGAGACCCAGTACTTC; CDR3 protein: CASSQERPGSGGGVRETQYF
D gene: NA; V gene: TRBV5-4; clone size: NA; J gene: TRBJ1-2; CDR3 DNA: TGTGCCAGCAGCGGCCCAGGGAGGGAACCGCGACATGGCTACACCTTC; CDR3 protein: CASSGPGREPRHGYTF
D gene: TRBD1; V gene: TRBV19; clone size: few; J gene: TRBJ2-7; CDR3 DNA: TGTGCCAGTAGTCCGTGGTCCGGGACAGGAACCTACGAGCAGTACTTC; CDR3 protein: CASSPWSGTGTYEQYF
D gene: NA; V gene: TRBV7-7; clone size: few; J gene: TRBJ2-6; CDR3 DNA: TGTGCTAGCAGCTTAACAGGTCTAGCTGGGGCCAACGTCCTGACTTTC; CDR3 protein: CASSLTGLAGANVLTF
D gene: NA; V gene: TRBV4-2; clone size: NA; J gene: TRBJ2-1; CDR3 DNA: TGTGCCAGCAGCCTTCCGAGGAATGAGCAGTTCTTC; CDR3 protein: CASSLPRNEQFF
D gene: TRBD2; V gene: TRBV7-6; clone size: NA; J gene: TRBJ2-2; CDR3 DNA: TGTGCCAGCAGCTTAGAGCGACTAGCGGCCTCCACCGGGGAGCTGTTTTTT; CDR3 protein: CASSLERLAASTGELFF
D gene: NA; V gene: TRBV4-2; clone size: few; J gene: TRBJ1-1; CDR3 DNA: TGTGCCAGCAGCCCGGACGCCGTGGACACTGAAGCTTTCTTT; CDR3 protein: CASSPDAVDTEAFF